This paragraph reports one TCR beta chain. This CDR3 region has 15 residues. Trimming cost V 0 bases and J 4 bases, with 12 bases left between them. In germline, CDR1 is WNHNN, CDR2 SYGVQD (reference sequence). The data were obtained in a study of blood T cell repertoires in COVID-19. The protocol was immunoSEQ multiplex PCR, while the TCRdb copy is restricted to in-frame clones and leaves out a portion. The sample records some 70,000 clones, 86% being singletons. Input material: peripheral blood. This sequence joins TRBV10-1 and TRBJ2-5; D is undetermined. The source is a man aged 25 to 40 with acute or convalescent COVID-19. This CDR3 reads CASSESIWSRETQYF. The CDR3 DNA is TGCGCCAGCAGTGAGTCGATATGGTCGAGAGAGACCCAGTACTTC.